The rows below give T cell receptor beta chains drawn from one sample of a study of response to subunit inactivated influenza vaccine. TCRdb reprocessed the RT-PCR reads via MiXCR and lists one record per CDR3 protein. The sample contains approximately 170,000 distinct CDR3 sequences, less than 15% of which appear only once. These same data were also listed under a study on T cells expressing NK-cell markers.

Sequencing used CD8+ T cells sorted from PBMCs, obtained 11 to 12 days after vaccination. All receptors come from a man aged 50 to 59 who received an inactivated influenza vaccine. The CDR3 runs from the conserved cysteine through the conserved F or W. D genes are given only for firm matches. Where a row states a size, it is once, few, many or the class of an expanded clone; other rows omit it.

>once|TRBJ2-5|TRBD2|TRBV11-1
CASSLGLAALQTQYF
TGTGCCAGCAGCCTCGGACTAGCGGCTTTACAGACCCAGTACTTC
>few|TRBJ2-7|NA|TRBV7-2
CASSFTGTLAEQYF
TGTGCCAGCAGTTTCACCGGGACCCTCGCCGAGCAGTACTTC
>few|TRBJ2-5|TRBD2|TRBV9
CASSVGDYSAETQYF
TGTGCCAGCAGCGTAGGGGACTACTCCGCGGAGACCCAGTACTTC
>NA|TRBJ2-7|TRBD2|TRBV10-2
CASSESASGGVTYEQYF
TGCGCCAGCAGTGAGTCGGCTAGCGGGGGGGTGACCTACGAGCAGTACTTC
>NA|TRBJ2-1|TRBD2|TRBV7-9
CASSPSGGSNEQFF
TGTGCCAGCAGCCCGTCGGGGGGATCCAATGAGCAGTTCTTC
>NA|TRBJ2-2|NA|TRBV28
CASSAGGDAGELFF
TGTGCCAGCAGCGCCGGGGGAGATGCCGGGGAGCTGTTTTTT
>few|TRBJ2-7|NA|TRBV5-1
CASSFYPPYEQYF
TGCGCCAGCAGCTTTTACCCTCCCTACGAGCAGTACTTC
>NA|TRBJ1-1|NA|TRBV27
CASSLWGGEGTEAFF
TGTGCCAGCAGTTTATGGGGTGGGGAGGGGACTGAAGCTTTCTTT
>few|TRBJ1-2|TRBD1|TRBV10-3
CATSKLGQAYYGYTF
TGTGCCACCTCCAAGTTGGGACAGGCGTATTATGGCTACACCTTC
>many|TRBJ2-3|TRBD1|TRBV5-1
CASSRDRWTDTQYF
TGCGCCAGCAGCCGGGACAGATGGACAGATACGCAGTATTTT
>many|TRBJ2-1|NA|TRBV20-1
CSARSLGSTYNEQFF
TGCAGTGCCAGAAGTTTAGGGAGTACCTACAATGAGCAGTTCTTC
>few|TRBJ1-2|NA|TRBV4-3
CASSQDSTSRSYGYTF
TGCGCCAGCAGCCAAGATTCCACGAGCCGATCCTATGGCTACACCTTC
>NA|TRBJ2-1|NA|TRBV12-3/TRBV12-4
CASSSGTLRNEQFF
TGTGCCAGCAGTTCCGGGACACTCCGTAATGAGCAGTTCTTC
>NA|TRBJ1-5|NA|TRBV7-9
CASSLVAGNGNQPQHF
TGCGCCAGCAGCTTAGTGGCCGGGAACGGTAATCAGCCCCAGCATTTT
>NA|TRBJ2-1|NA|TRBV7-9
CASSPGSANRVEQFF
TGTGCCAGCAGCCCTGGGAGTGCGAATAGGGTTGAGCAGTTCTTC
>many|TRBJ2-2|TRBD1|TRBV9
CASSADRVPAGELFF
TGTGCCAGCAGCGCGGACAGGGTACCGGCCGGGGAGCTGTTTTTT
>NA|TRBJ2-7|TRBD1|TRBV19
CASSEGQGASYEQYF
TGTGCCAGTAGTGAAGGACAGGGGGCATCCTACGAGCAGTACTTC
>NA|TRBJ1-3|TRBD1|TRBV12-3/TRBV12-4
CASRGGQGAGNTIYF
TGTGCCAGCAGAGGGGGACAGGGAGCCGGAAACACCATATATTTT
>NA|TRBJ2-1|NA|TRBV19
CASSMGSPSYNEQFF
TGTGCCAGTAGTATGGGTAGCCCAAGCTACAATGAGCAGTTCTTC
>few|TRBJ2-2|TRBD1|TRBV20-1
CSARDSGTGLGGELFF
TGCAGTGCTAGGGATTCCGGGACAGGGCTTGGCGGGGAGCTGTTTTTT
>many|TRBJ2-3|NA|TRBV6-1
CASSVQGGSTDTQYF
TGTGCCAGCAGTGTACAGGGGGGGAGCACAGATACGCAGTATTTT
>few|TRBJ2-7|NA|TRBV7-9
CASSFKKAEAYEQYF
TGTGCCAGCAGCTTTAAGAAGGCAGAGGCCTACGAGCAGTACTTC
>few|TRBJ2-2|NA|TRBV12-3/TRBV12-4
CASSISYGQGNTGELFF
TGTGCCAGCAGTATCTCTTACGGGCAGGGGAACACCGGGGAGCTGTTTTTT
>many|TRBJ2-3|NA|TRBV4-1
CASSQGAGSTDTQYF
TGCGCCAGCAGCCAAGGGGCAGGGTCCACAGATACGCAGTATTTT
>many|TRBJ1-1|NA|TRBV4-2
CASSQDPRGISATEAFF
TGTGCCAGCAGCCAAGACCCACGGGGAATAAGTGCCACTGAAGCTTTCTTT
>NA|TRBJ1-5|TRBD1|TRBV27
CASSSHRGQPQHF
TGTGCCAGCAGTTCTCACAGGGGCCAGCCCCAGCATTTT
>NA|TRBJ2-1|TRBD2|TRBV4-1
CASSQDFSSGGYNEQFF
TGCGCCAGCAGCCAAGATTTTTCTAGCGGGGGGTACAATGAGCAGTTCTTC
>NA|TRBJ1-1|NA|TRBV6-5
CASSYSDSSSTEAFF
TGTGCCAGCAGTTACTCGGATAGCAGCTCCACTGAAGCTTTCTTT
>many|TRBJ2-7|TRBD1|TRBV9
CASSVGTGGSYEQYF
TGTGCCAGCAGCGTTGGGACAGGGGGCTCCTACGAGCAGTACTTC
>NA|TRBJ2-5|TRBD2|TRBV4-2
CASSQEVSSGGVETQYF
TGTGCCAGCAGCCAAGAAGTGTCTAGCGGGGGGGTGGAGACCCAGTACTTC
>few|TRBJ2-1|NA|TRBV5-1
CASSLAPTTIPNYNEQFF
TGCGCCAGCAGCTTGGCTCCGACCACCATCCCTAATTACAATGAGCAGTTCTTC
>NA|TRBJ2-3|NA|TRBV27
CASSYVWEHRTDTQYF
TGTGCCAGCAGTTATGTGTGGGAGCATCGCACAGATACGCAGTATTTT
>NA|TRBJ2-7|NA|TRBV3-1
CASSQVPGGSYEQYF
TGTGCCAGCAGCCAAGTTCCCGGCGGCTCCTACGAGCAGTACTTC
>many|TRBJ2-7|TRBD1|TRBV7-2
CASSYGTGIYEQYF
TGTGCCAGCAGCTACGGGACAGGGATCTACGAGCAGTACTTC
>many|TRBJ2-7|TRBD1|TRBV3-1
CASSQDVGQGEWEQYF
TGTGCCAGCAGCCAAGATGTAGGACAGGGGGAGTGGGAGCAGTACTTC